The 24 T cell receptor beta chains given below trace back to one sample, sequenced in a study of response to subunit inactivated influenza vaccine. TCRdb re-called the RT-PCR reads through MiXCR, storing one row per CDR3 protein. In the table there are more than 450,000 distinct CDR3 sequences, less than 8% of which are singletons. The material was PBMCs from blood, obtained roughly 24 months after vaccination. The receptor source for this set is a man between 50 and 69 years old who received an inactivated influenza vaccine.

The chain recombines TRBV5-5 with TRBJ2-1; D could derive from TRBD1 or TRBD2 (5 bases each). CDR3 size: 16 residues. Trimming left V 2 bases short and J 7 bases short, with 19 bases between. Germline V gene data show CDR1 as SGHKS and CDR2 as YYEKEE (reference sequence). The DNA of the CDR3 is TGTGCCAGCAGCTTTGGGGACCATATCCGTCAGAATGAGCAGTTCTTC. The encoded protein is CASSFGDHIRQNEQFF.

This clonotype was counted between two and nine times. This rearrangement joins TRBV6-2 or TRBV6-3 to TRBJ1-2; 9 nucleotides line up with TRBD1. V was clipped by 2 bases and J by 6 bases; unmatched bases: 7. Germline V lookup: CDR1 MNHEY, CDR2 SVGEGT. This CDR3 comprises 15 residues. CDR3 loop: CASSYLPDRGNGYTF. The CDR3 nucleotides are TGTGCCAGCAGTTACCTCCCGGACAGGGGCAATGGCTACACCTTC.

Worth noting for this clonotype: A read error is possible here, since a much larger clone lies one base away. This chain uses TRBV7-2 with TRBJ2-7; D is undetermined. There are 12 residues in the CDR3. Germline V gene lookup returns CDR1 SGHTA and CDR2 FQGNSA. The CDR3 loop reads CASSVDLYEKYF. The CDR3 bases are TGTGCCAGCAGCGTGGACCTTTACGAGAAGTACTTC.

The V and J genes are TRBV2 and TRBJ2-5; 7 bases map to TRBD2. The CDR3 loop spans 15 amino acids. In germline, CDR1 is SNHLY, CDR2 FYNNEI. With 0 bases clipped from V and 4 bases from J, the junction kept 5 bases outside the gene matches. The CDR3 DNA follows: TGTGCCAGCAGTGAAGCGCTTGGGGGGGGAGAGACCCAGTACTTC. This translates into CASSEALGGGETQYF.

This clonotype has a count of ten or more. This chain links TRBV9 with TRBJ2-1; perhaps D is TRBD1 or TRBD2 (5 bases each). The CDR3 contains 15 residues. Germline V lookup: CDR1 SGDLS, CDR2 YYNGEE. Trimming took 5 bases from V and 4 from J, leaving 16 bases between them. In DNA form, the CDR3 reads TGTGCCAGCAGTGAGGGACCGTCGATTTACAATGAGCAGTTCTTC. Its protein is CASSEGPSIYNEQFF.

This clonotype has a handful of counts. The chain joins TRBV6-1 to TRBJ1-2; D remains ambiguous. The V end was cut by 2 bases, the J end by 3 bases, with 13 bases between. Germline values: CDR1 MNHNS, CDR2 SASEGT. There are 15 residues in the CDR3. CDR3: CASSEPGSHYYGYTF. CDR3 coding DNA: TGTGCCAGCAGTGAACCGGGCTCCCATTACTATGGCTACACCTTC.

This clonotype occurred a few times. The chain recombines TRBV5-1 with TRBJ1-1; 9 bases are shared with TRBD1. V was clipped by 4 bases and J by 2 bases; unmatched bases: 6. Germline V gene data show CDR1 as SGHRS and CDR2 as YFSETQ. There are 15 residues in the CDR3. The CDR3 sequence: CASSRRTGANTEAFF. The CDR3 bases are TGCGCCAGCAGCCGTAGGACAGGGGCCAACACTGAAGCTTTCTTT.

This clonotype occurred many times. This chain joins TRBV5-1 and TRBJ1-4, with TRBD1 matching over 7 bases. CDR3 size: 16 residues. V was pared by 4 bases and J by 12 bases, with 18 bases of the junction left unmatched. CDR1 SGHRS and CDR2 YFSETQ come from the germline V gene. The CDR3 loop is CASSLGTARVENELFF. CDR3 in DNA: TGCGCCAGCAGCCTCGGGACAGCTAGGGTCGAAAATGAACTGTTTTTT. Full variable domain (rest looked up from reference TRBV5-1 and TRBJ1-4): KAGVTQTPRYLIKTRGQQVTLSCSPISGHRSVSWYQQTPGQGLQFLFEYFSETQRNKGNFPGRFSGRQFSNSRSEMNVSTLELGDSALYLCASSLGTARVENELFFGSGTQLSVL.

CDR3 DNA: TGTGCCAGCAGCGGGGGACAGAGCCACTGGGACAATGAGCAGTTCTTC. It translates to CASSGGQSHWDNEQFF. The V gene is TRBV9, the J gene TRBJ2-1, with TRBD1 matching over 7 bases. The CDR3 is made up of 16 amino acids. Looked up from germline, CDR1 is SGDLS and CDR2 is YYNGEE. The V segment lost 3 bases and the J segment 5 bases; nucleotides outside the gene matches: 11. The variable domain in full, with the rest retrieved from reference TRBV9 and TRBJ2-1, is DSGVTQTPKHLITATGQRVTLRCSPRSGDLSVYWYQQSLDQGLQFLIQYYNGEERAKGNILERFSAQQFPDLHSELNLSSLELGDSALYFCASSGGQSHWDNEQFFGPGTRLTVL.

This clonotype was seen ten or more times. The V call is TRBV5-1, the J call TRBJ1-2; 8 bases fit TRBD1. This CDR3 spans 13 amino acids. J was trimmed by 6 bases and V by 4 bases; bases with no gene match: 5. Germline lookup yields CDR1 SGHRS and CDR2 YFSETQ. CDR3 residues: CASSTQGADGYTF. In DNA form, the CDR3 reads TGCGCCAGCAGCACGCAGGGGGCCGATGGCTACACCTTC.

This clonotype was detected many times. This chain joins TRBV2 and TRBJ2-7; D remains unclear. V lost 8 bases and J lost 4, with 6 bases in between. This CDR3 is 10 amino acids long. Germline CDR1 and CDR2: SNHLY and FYNNEI. Here the CDR3 DNA reads TGTGCCAGCGCAAGTTACGAGCAGTACTTC. Protein product: CASASYEQYF. Using reference TRBV2 and TRBJ2-7 for the parts outside the CDR3, the full variable domain is EPEVTQTPSHQVTQMGQEVILRCVPISNHLYFYWYRQILGQKVEFLVSFYNNEISEKSEIFDDQFSVERPDGSNFTLKIRSTKLEDSAMYFCASASYEQYFGPGTRLTVT.

This clonotype was detected only a few times. This chain uses TRBV5-1 with TRBJ2-7; D is perhaps TRBD1 or TRBD2 (5 bases each). Germline values: CDR1 SGHRS, CDR2 YFSETQ. V shed 4 bases and J shed 9 bases, with 26 bases lying between them. The CDR3 covers 16 residues. The CDR3 is CASSLGTGSSSLGQYF. The CDR3 DNA reads as TGCGCCAGCAGCCTCGGGACCGGGTCCTCCTCTTTGGGGCAGTACTTC.

This clonotype occurred a few times. This chain connects TRBV27 to TRBJ2-3; D unresolved. Looked up from germline, CDR1 is MNHEY and CDR2 is SMNVEV (reference sequence). Between the trimmed V and J ends, which lost 6 bases and 5 bases, there was a span of 15 bases. This CDR3 is 14 amino acids long. The CDR3 spells CASSPVEMGDTQYF. The CDR3 region has the DNA TGTGCCAGCAGCCCGGTCGAAATGGGAGATACGCAGTATTTT.

The V gene is TRBV28, the J gene TRBJ1-6, with 7 bases fitting TRBD1. Trimming took 6 bases from V and 6 from J; bases not matched to a gene: 8. Germline CDR1 and CDR2: MDHEN and SYDVKM. This CDR3 spans 15 amino acids. As DNA, the CDR3 is TGTGCCAGCAGCCATGAAGGGGGCCCTAATTCACCCCTCCACTTT. This encodes CASSHEGGPNSPLHF.

The chain links TRBV29-1 to TRBJ1-2, with TRBD1 matching over 7 bases. Germline V gives CDR1 SQVTM, CDR2 ANQGSEA. The CDR3 spans 16 residues. The ends lost 6 bases at V and 5 bases at J; junction bases unmatched: 18. The CDR3 DNA sequence: TGCAGCGTGAACCCCCTCAGACAGGGCGGGATTTATGGCTACACCTTC. Residues: CSVNPLRQGGIYGYTF.

In this sample, this clonotype turned up many times. The genes are TRBV5-1 and TRBJ1-1; perhaps TRBD1 as D (6 bases). This CDR3 contains 13 residues. Germline-derived CDR1 and CDR2 are SGHRS and YFSETQ. The V end was cut by 2 bases, the J end by 8 bases, with 13 bases between. CDR3 DNA: TGCGCCAGCAGCTTAGGACAGCCCAGGGAAGCTTTCTTT. Amino acids: CASSLGQPREAFF.

The table lists this clonotype with many counts. V and J are TRBV6-1 and TRBJ1-3, with a tentative D call TRBD1 (6 bases). V lost 8 bases and J lost 3, with 11 bases in between. The CDR3 has 13 amino acids. CDR1 is MNHNS, CDR2 SASEGT, per germline. CDR3 sequence: CASATGIGNTIYF. The CDR3 DNA sequence: TGTGCCAGCGCGACAGGAATTGGAAACACCATATATTTT.

This clonotype was seen many times. The chain combines TRBV5-1 with TRBJ2-1, with D uncertain. Looked up from germline, CDR1 is SGHRS and CDR2 is YFSETQ. The CDR3 covers 15 residues. V lost 5 bases and J 0 bases, leaving 12 bases between the germline ends. Here the CDR3 DNA reads TGCGCCAGCAGGGCCCTGGCCGACTCCTACAATGAGCAGTTCTTC. It yields the protein CASRALADSYNEQFF.

This sequence joins TRBV7-2 and TRBJ2-7, with D uncertain. V gave up 3 bases and J gave up 0 bases, with 12 bases separating them. From germline, CDR1 is SGHTA and CDR2 FQGNSA. The CDR3 is made up of 15 amino acids. The CDR3 DNA sequence: TGTGCCAGCAGCTTGGATGCCCAAAGCTCCTACGAGCAGTACTTC. Translating it yields CASSLDAQSSYEQYF.

The table lists this clonotype with a few counts. This chain uses TRBV18 with TRBJ2-3; 12 nucleotides agree with TRBD2. J was trimmed by 0 bases and V by 3 bases; bases with no gene match: 7. Per the germline V gene, CDR1 is KGHSH and CDR2 is LQKENI. This CDR3 has 18 amino acids. The CDR3 coding sequence is TGTGCCAGCTCACCGACTAGCGGGGGACCTTCTAGCACAGATACGCAGTATTTT. Its translation: CASSPTSGGPSSTDTQYF.

This clonotype turned up a few times. The rearrangement joins TRBV28 to TRBJ2-3, with 12 bases aligning to TRBD2. With V trimmed by 6 bases and J by 0 bases, 7 bases remained unmatched. From germline, CDR1 is MDHEN and CDR2 SYDVKM. The CDR3 has 17 amino acids. This CDR3 is CASRLRTSGTSTDTQYF. The CDR3 nucleotides are TGTGCCAGCAGACTTAGGACTAGCGGGACCAGCACAGATACGCAGTATTTT.

CDR3 loop: CASRTSGVGTGELFF. The CDR3 DNA sequence: TGTGCCAGCCGGACTAGCGGGGTAGGGACCGGGGAGCTGTTTTTT. The J gene is TRBJ2-2, the V gene TRBV12-3 or TRBV12-4, with 12 bases that match TRBD2. V trimming: 8 bases; J trimming: 5 bases; junction bases outside the gene matches: 6. The CDR3 has 15 residues.

This sequence joins TRBV3-1 and TRBJ2-7; no clear D. V gave up 4 bases and J gave up 0 bases, with 10 bases separating them. The CDR3 has 14 residues. CDR1 and CDR2 (germline): LGHDT, YNNKEL (reference sequence). Written as DNA, the CDR3 is TGTGCCAGCAGCCGAAATATGAACTCCTACGAGCAGTACTTC. Translation: CASSRNMNSYEQYF.

This clonotype turned up a few times. The chain links TRBV29-1 to TRBJ2-3, with 11 bases lining up with TRBD2. Germline V gene lookup returns CDR1 SQVTM and CDR2 ANQGSEA. CDR3 length: 19 amino acids. V gave up 0 bases and J gave up 6 bases; unmatched junction bases: 17. Written as DNA, the CDR3 is TGCAGCGTTGAAGATCCCCCGGGGGGTAGCGGGAGGGCCCTCGATACGCAGTATTTT. It yields the protein CSVEDPPGGSGRALDTQYF.